This paragraph reports one T cell receptor beta chain. The entry originates in a study of Tregs in tolerant kidney transplant recipients. Profiling relied on immunoSEQ multiplex PCR, and the TCRdb table lists in-frame clones only, not all of them. In the table there are some 110,000 clones, approximately 90% of which are singletons. Sequencing was carried out using CD4+ T cells from blood. The clonotype originates from a human donor in good health.

CDR3 DNA: TGTGCCAGCAGCCGAGGCGAGGGAACGTCGCAGCCCCAGCATTTT. The encoded protein is CASSRGEGTSQPQHF. The chain is built from TRBV6-5 and TRBJ1-5; D not resolved. The V gene's germline CDR1 is MNHEY and CDR2 SVGAGI. The CDR3 loop spans 15 amino acids. The V end lost 6 bases, the J end lost 7 bases, and 19 bases lay between the germline ends.